This record covers a single TCR beta chain. The antigen it recognizes is unknown. Base qualities are not recorded, but no much larger clone differs from it by a single base. The immunoSEQ Assay, a bias-controlled multiplex PCR, was used to amplify TCRbeta CDR3 regions from genomic DNA. For the original study's pipeline: Nucleated cell counts per sample were estimated from amplification of reference gene primers within the assay. Sequence reads were collapsed and filtered to measure the absolute abundance of every unique TCRbeta CDR3 rearrangement. For each sample, productive Simpson clonality was calculated as the square root of Simpson's diversity index over productive rearrangements. Imported from immuneACCESS, the table was reduced by TCRdb to in-frame sequences with V and J called. These copies leave out some clones; in studies compared against another copy, an unresolved V gene accounts for under half, and the cause of the remainder is not known. V and J calls and clone size follow that table, whereas D and trimming were derived from the DNA. The sample table holds under 250,000 clones, of which around four fifths were seen once. The top ten clones comprise just over 2.5% of the sample.

Whole blood was collected in K2EDTA tubes by collaborating institutions according to the institutions' own protocols. For TCRbeta analysis, collaborator samples were shipped as frozen whole blood, as isolated PBMCs, or as DNA extracted from either sample type. Sequences SGHRS (CDR1) and YFSETQ (CDR2) are obtained from the germline V gene. Trimming costs V 6 bases and J 2 bases, and their ends lie 11 bases apart. The cysteine opens and the phenylalanine closes a CDR3 of 13 amino acids. Just the 39-base CDR3 DNA is kept, in frame starting at base 1. These data belong to a study of blood T cell repertoires in COVID-19 (dated by TCRdb to 2020 to 2021). Looking at the study overall: Samples covering the acute and convalescent phases of COVID-19 were provided by collaborators in the United States, Italy and Spain. A de-identified subject ID, COVID-19 status, age in years and sex were almost always included in the sample metadata. Where HLA class I and class II types were available, the types were taken from metadata supplied by the sample provider, not from assay-based typing. The repertoires were made available in a free public database intended to serve as a resource for research on the immune response to SARS-CoV-2. The samples were drawn from the first 160 participants of the ongoing ImmuneRACE study and from 1,254 subjects provided by 6 global collaborators. The material from the prospective study consisted of cDNA or gDNA derived from T cells, B-cell-depleted T cells, or PBMCs. Subjects who had been exposed to COVID-19, were actively infected with it, or had recovered from it provided the deeply sampled blood TCRbeta repertoires that made up the dataset. General conclusions and limits of the study: How much clinical and demographic metadata was included differed by source and by participant, and the metadata was provided uncurated.

The TCR originated in a woman in her 70s with active or convalescent COVID-19. The source material was peripheral blood. The sequence links TRBV5-1 to TRBJ2-5; no confident D gene assignment can be made. The CDR3 reads CASTAGGQETQYF. The sequenced DNA is TGCGCCAGCACCGCCGGCGGACAAGAGACCCAGTACTTC.